This TCR beta chain was identified in a study of cytomegalovirus exposure and HLA in healthy donors. Libraries were prepared by immunoSEQ multiplex PCR; TCRdb keeps only in-frame clonotypes and omits some of them. This sample has 110,000 or so clones, with around 95% found just once. This CDR3 region has 15 residues. Germline-derived CDR1 and CDR2 are MNHNS and SASEGT. Trimming took off 7 bases at V and 0 bases at J, with 13 bases between the two ends. This clone is a singleton in its sample. The clonotype was recovered from a woman younger than 30 in good health and CMV-seronegative. Source material: PBMCs. The V and J genes are TRBV6-1 and TRBJ1-3; D unresolved. CDR3 sequence: CASNFGVRSGNTIYF. CDR3 DNA sequence: TGTGCCAGCAACTTTGGTGTGCGCTCTGGAAACACCATATATTTT.